What follows are 29 T cell receptor beta chains derived from one specimen sequenced in a study of blood T cell repertoires in COVID-19. The protocol was immunoSEQ multiplex PCR, while the TCRdb copy is restricted to in-frame clones and leaves out a portion. The sample has fewer than 300,000 clones, approximately 90% seen once. Material for sequencing was peripheral blood. These receptors originate from a woman in her twenties or thirties with COVID-19, enrolled during active disease.

The chain links TRBV25-1 to TRBJ2-3, with D unresolved. With 3 bases removed from V and 4 bases from J, the gap between germline ends came to 17 bases. This CDR3 is built from 16 residues. Germline CDR1 reads MGHDK; CDR2 reads SYGVNS. The CDR3 nucleotides read TGTGCCAGCAGTGATCCTTCCCGTTATATAGCAGATACGCAGTATTTT. This sequence encodes CASSDPSRYIADTQYF.

The chain joins TRBV20-1 to TRBJ1-5; D is unresolved. Trimming left V 6 bases short and J 4 bases short, with 13 bases between. This CDR3 spans 13 amino acids. Germline V gene lookup returns CDR1 DFQATT and CDR2 SNEGSKA (reference sequence). The CDR3 reads CSASTVRNQPQHF. CDR3 nucleotides: TGCAGTGCGAGTACCGTTAGAAATCAGCCCCAGCATTTT.

V is TRBV19 and J is TRBJ2-7; TRBD2 aligns across 7 bases. The CDR3 spans 18 residues. Germline V lookup: CDR1 LNHDA, CDR2 SQIVND (reference sequence). The trim removed 5 bases at V and 2 bases at J, leaving 18 bases unmatched. The CDR3 spells CASSDLGYGGRGAYEQYF. In DNA form, the CDR3 reads TGTGCCAGTAGTGACTTAGGCTACGGGGGGAGAGGCGCCTACGAGCAGTACTTC.

This rearrangement joins TRBV30 to TRBJ2-1; D may be TRBD1 (6 bases). Deletions cut 3 bases from V and 8 bases from J, with 20 bases between. CDR1 is GTSNPN, CDR2 SVGIG, per germline (reference sequence). This CDR3 region has 15 residues. Written as DNA, the CDR3 is TGTGCCTGGAGGGACGCTAGTTGGGGGCGGGATGAGCAGTTCTTC. As protein: CAWRDASWGRDEQFF.

The rearrangement links TRBV5-4 to TRBJ1-3; 10 bases line up with TRBD1. The V gene's germline CDR1 is SGHNT and CDR2 YYREEE (reference sequence). The CDR3 has 15 amino acids. The V segment lost 2 bases and the J segment 2 bases; nucleotides outside the gene matches: 1. The CDR3 sequence is CASSLDRGPGNTIYF. CDR3 nucleotides: TGTGCCAGCAGCTTAGACAGGGGGCCTGGAAACACCATATATTTT.

The chain joins TRBV28 to TRBJ2-7; 10 positions match TRBD1. V was clipped by 6 bases and J by 5 bases; unmatched bases: 4. The germline CDR1 and CDR2 sequences are MDHEN and SYDVKM. This CDR3 is 13 amino acids long. The CDR3 bases are TGTGCCAGCAGGGACAGGGGGTTGAACGAGCAGTACTTC. Its translation: CASRDRGLNEQYF.

The chain combines TRBV2 with TRBJ2-3, with D perhaps TRBD1 (5 bases). Germline loops: CDR1 SNHLY, CDR2 FYNNEI. CDR3 length: 14 residues. Trimming took 7 bases from V and 2 from J, leaving 13 bases between them. The CDR3 loop is CASKGAVNTDTQYF. The CDR3, as DNA: TGTGCCAGCAAAGGGGCTGTAAACACAGATACGCAGTATTTT.

The rearrangement links TRBV7-6 to TRBJ2-7; 9 nucleotides agree with TRBD1. The V and J ends lost 4 bases and 4 bases, in that order; junction bases with no gene match: 8. CDR1 SGHVS and CDR2 FNYEAQ come from the germline V gene. The CDR3 is 15 amino acids. The CDR3 DNA is TGTGCCAGCAGCTCCCCCGACAGGGGGTCTTACGAGCAGTACTTC. As protein: CASSSPDRGSYEQYF.

This clone has just one count. The genes are TRBV18 and TRBJ2-1; D possibly corresponds to TRBD2 (6 bases). CDR3 size: 15 residues. V was clipped by 0 bases and J by 5 bases, with 11 bases between them. Germline V gene lookup returns CDR1 KGHSH and CDR2 LQKENI. The CDR3 DNA sequence: TGTGCCAGCTCACCACCGAAAACTAGCAACAATGAGCAGTTCTTC. The encoded protein is CASSPPKTSNNEQFF.

This chain uses TRBV7-6 with TRBJ2-2, with 13 bases matching TRBD2. The V segment lost 5 bases and the J segment 3 bases; nucleotides outside the gene matches: 3. The CDR3 is 16 residues long. Looked up from germline, CDR1 is SGHVS and CDR2 is FNYEAQ. This CDR3 reads CASSPGLAGDTGELFF. CDR3 in DNA: TGTGCCAGCAGCCCCGGACTAGCGGGAGACACCGGGGAGCTGTTTTTT.

The chain recombines TRBV14 with TRBJ2-7; 7 bases are shared with TRBD1. Unmatched junction bases numbered 6, after V lost 2 bases and J lost 5 bases. The germline V gene encodes CDR1 SGHDN and CDR2 FVKESK. There are 14 residues in the CDR3. Written as DNA, the CDR3 is TGTGCCAGCAGCCAAAGACTGACAGGGAACGAGCAGTACTTC. Its protein product is CASSQRLTGNEQYF.

The chain has TRBV18 and TRBJ2-6; D is perhaps TRBD1 (6 bases). V gave up 6 bases and J gave up 0 bases, with 21 bases separating them. The germline V gene encodes CDR1 KGHSH and CDR2 LQKENI. The CDR3 covers 19 residues. The CDR3 region has the DNA TGTGCCAGCTCGCCAGATCTAGCAGGGGCCAGCTCTGGGGCCAACGTCCTGACTTTC. This gives the protein CASSPDLAGASSGANVLTF.

This clone appeared once. Other nucleotide sequences in the sample specify the same CDR3. This chain connects TRBV30 to TRBJ2-7; no clear D. The length of the CDR3 is 11 residues. Trimming removed 3 bases at V and 3 bases at J, with 6 bases between. Germline values: CDR1 GTSNPN, CDR2 SVGIG (reference sequence). CDR3 region: CAWSASYEQYF. CDR3 nucleotide sequence: TGTGCCTGGAGCGCTAGCTACGAGCAGTACTTC.

This chain joins TRBV6-2 or TRBV6-3 and TRBJ2-1; TRBD2 aligns across 14 bases. J was trimmed by 8 bases and V by 6 bases; bases with no gene match: 9. CDR3 size: 16 residues. Germline V gene sequence: CDR1 MNHEY, CDR2 SVGEGT. The CDR3 coding sequence is TGTGCCAGCAGCCCTACCGGGACTAGCGGGAGCGATGAGCAGTTCTTC. This gives the protein CASSPTGTSGSDEQFF.

This chain connects TRBV2 to TRBJ1-2; 9 bases agree with TRBD1. CDR1 is SNHLY and CDR2 is FYNNEI in the germline V gene. V was clipped by 6 bases and J by 6 bases; unmatched bases: 11. The CDR3 sequence is 15 residues long. DNA for the CDR3: TGTGCCAGCAGAACTATTCGGACAGGGGCAAATGGCTACACCTTC. Amino acid sequence: CASRTIRTGANGYTF.

Concerning this clone: Other DNA sequences in the sample encode the same CDR3. The V and J genes are TRBV24-1 and TRBJ2-5; TRBD1 aligns across 7 bases. Germline CDR1 is KGHDR and CDR2 is SFDVKD. The CDR3 loop spans 15 amino acids. After removal of 1 base from V and 3 bases from J, the junction contained 4 bases not matched to a gene. CDR3 DNA: TGTGCCACCAGTGATTTAAGGACAGGAGAAGAGACCCAGTACTTC. Its translation is CATSDLRTGEETQYF.

This chain joins TRBV12-3 or TRBV12-4 and TRBJ2-7; no clear D gene. Deletions cut 2 bases from V and 3 bases from J, with 8 bases between. The CDR3 extends over 13 amino acids. The DNA of the CDR3 is TGTGCCAGCAGTTTAAATCGGTACTACGAGCAGTACTTC. Its protein product is CASSLNRYYEQYF.

V usage is TRBV5-1 and J usage is TRBJ1-1; maybe TRBD1 (6 bases). This CDR3 region has 15 residues. Germline loops: CDR1 SGHRS, CDR2 YFSETQ. Trimming shortened V by 4 bases and J by 1 base, and 14 bases separated the two germline ends. This CDR3 reads CASSPEGVSNTEAFF. CDR3 DNA: TGCGCCAGCAGCCCCGAGGGGGTATCGAACACTGAAGCTTTCTTT. Filled out from reference TRBV5-1 and TRBJ1-1, the complete variable domain reads KAGVTQTPRYLIKTRGQQVTLSCSPISGHRSVSWYQQTPGQGLQFLFEYFSETQRNKGNFPGRFSGRQFSNSRSEMNVSTLELGDSALYLCASSPEGVSNTEAFFGQGTRLTVV.

This clone was found once. The chain has TRBV27 and TRBJ2-7; TRBD2 matches at 9 bases. The CDR3 extends over 14 amino acids. Germline-derived CDR1 and CDR2 are MNHEY and SMNVEV (reference sequence). With V trimmed by 3 bases and J by 4 bases, 4 bases remained unmatched. The CDR3 reads CASSFAGGRYEQYF. The CDR3 nucleotides read TGTGCCAGCAGTTTCGCGGGAGGGAGGTACGAGCAGTACTTC.

This clone appeared once. Written as DNA, the CDR3 is TGTGCCAGCAGCTTGGCTACGGGGACAGCCCTCTATGGCTACACCTTC. Its protein product is CASSLATGTALYGYTF. The gene calls are TRBV5-6 and TRBJ1-2; 7 bases match TRBD1. Germline V CDR1 and CDR2: SGHDT, YYEEEE. The CDR3 is 16 amino acids. Trimming at V came to 0 bases and at J to 4 bases, leaving 9 bases not matched to a gene.

The chain couples TRBV27 to TRBJ2-2; 13 positions agree with TRBD2. Looked up from germline, CDR1 is MNHEY and CDR2 is SMNVEV (reference sequence). V was pared by 1 base and J by 5 bases, with 7 bases of the junction left unmatched. The CDR3 is 18 residues long. The CDR3 DNA reads as TGTGCCAGCAGTTTATTCCCCGGACTAGCGGGAGATACCGGGGAGCTGTTTTTT. Amino acids: CASSLFPGLAGDTGELFF.

This chain joins TRBV5-6 and TRBJ1-2; 8 bases align to TRBD1. Germline CDR1 SGHDT, CDR2 YYEEEE. With 3 bases clipped from V and 6 bases from J, the junction kept 7 bases outside the gene matches. The CDR3 length is 14 residues. The CDR3 nucleotides read TGTGCCAGCAGCTCGACAGGGGCGGGTGATGGCTACACCTTC. Residues: CASSSTGAGDGYTF.

The rearrangement links TRBV9 to TRBJ2-7; D perhaps matches TRBD2 (5 bases). This CDR3 is 15 amino acids long. Germline values: CDR1 SGDLS, CDR2 YYNGEE. Trimming removed 0 bases at V and 4 bases at J, with 14 bases between. CDR3 sequence: CASSVEVGAGYEQYF. CDR3 DNA: TGTGCCAGCAGCGTAGAGGTGGGAGCCGGGTACGAGCAGTACTTC.

This clone is a singleton in its sample. The gene calls are TRBV21-1 and TRBJ1-1. TRBV21-1 is classified as a pseudogene. CDR3 size: 16 residues. Here the CDR3 reads CASSNPDGGRRTEAFF. Written as DNA, the CDR3 is TGTGCCAGCAGCAACCCGGACGGGGGGCGCCGGACTGAAGCTTTCTTT.

This clone occurred a few times. CDR3 nucleotide sequence: TGCGCCAGCAGTGAGGGGGGGTATGATAACGAGCAGTACTTC. Protein: CASSEGGYDNEQYF. The chain is built from TRBV10-1 and TRBJ2-7; maybe TRBD2 (6 bases). Germline V lookup: CDR1 WNHNN, CDR2 SYGVQD (reference sequence). With 2 bases removed from V and 5 bases from J, the gap between germline ends came to 13 bases. The CDR3 has 14 residues.

Concerning this clone itself: This specimen includes other DNA sequences encoding the same CDR3. The chain uses TRBV3-1 (or the pseudogene TRBV3-2) and TRBJ1-1; D unresolved. The CDR3 loop spans 13 amino acids. Trimming pared 3 bases from V and 5 bases from J, leaving 10 bases between. The germline V gene has CDR1 LGHDT and CDR2 YNNKEL (reference sequence). The CDR3 nucleotides are TGTGCCAGCAGCCAGGAGGATCGGACTGAAGCTTTCTTT. Its protein is CASSQEDRTEAFF.

The CDR3 sequence is CASSVGGQGNTEAFF. The CDR3 bases are TGTGCCAGCAGCGTAGGTGGACAGGGGAACACTGAAGCTTTCTTT. The chain joins TRBV9 to TRBJ1-1; 8 nucleotides align to TRBD1. Germline V gene sequence: CDR1 SGDLS, CDR2 YYNGEE. Trimming at V came to 0 bases and at J to 1 base, leaving 2 bases not matched to a gene. The CDR3 extends over 15 amino acids.

The chain recombines TRBV13 with TRBJ1-3; the D gene is possibly TRBD1 (6 bases). The germline V and J ends were trimmed by 3 bases and 9 bases, with 24 bases remaining between them. Germline CDR1 reads PRHDT; CDR2 reads FYEKMQ (reference sequence). This CDR3 spans 17 amino acids. This CDR3 is CASSLGQFSKVGGTIYF. CDR3 nucleotide sequence: TGTGCCAGCAGCTTGGGACAATTCAGTAAAGTAGGGGGCACCATATATTTT.

The chain uses TRBV27 and TRBJ2-1; TRBD2 aligns across 13 bases. The germline V gene has CDR1 MNHEY and CDR2 SMNVEV (reference sequence). V lost 4 bases to trimming and J lost 4 bases; unmatched junction nucleotides: 7. The CDR3 extends over 17 amino acids. The CDR3 DNA reads TGTGCCAGCAGTTCATGGACTAGCGGGAGCCTATACAATGAGCAGTTCTTC. This sequence encodes CASSSWTSGSLYNEQFF.